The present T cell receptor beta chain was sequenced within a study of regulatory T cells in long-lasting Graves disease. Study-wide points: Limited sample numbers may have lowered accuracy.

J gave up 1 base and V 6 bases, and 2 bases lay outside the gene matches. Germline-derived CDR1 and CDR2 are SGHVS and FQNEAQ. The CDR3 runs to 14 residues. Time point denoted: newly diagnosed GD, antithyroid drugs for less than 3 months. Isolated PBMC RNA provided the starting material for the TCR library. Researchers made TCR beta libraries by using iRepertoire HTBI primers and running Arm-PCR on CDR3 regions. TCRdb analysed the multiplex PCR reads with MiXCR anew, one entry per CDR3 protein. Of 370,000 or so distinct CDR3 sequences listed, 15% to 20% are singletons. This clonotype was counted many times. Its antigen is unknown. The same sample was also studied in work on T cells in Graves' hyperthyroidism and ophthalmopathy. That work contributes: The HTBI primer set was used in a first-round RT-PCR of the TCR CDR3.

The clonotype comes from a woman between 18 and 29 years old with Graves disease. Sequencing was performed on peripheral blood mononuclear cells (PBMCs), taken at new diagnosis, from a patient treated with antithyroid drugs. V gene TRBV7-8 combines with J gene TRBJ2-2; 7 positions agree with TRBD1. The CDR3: CASSRTGNTGELFF. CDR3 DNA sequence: TGTGCCAGCAGTCGGACAGGGAACACCGGGGAGCTGTTTTTT.